This T cell receptor beta chain was retrieved from a study of shared clonotypes between healthy human individuals (dated by TCRdb to about 2020). About the investigation overall: Two women and a few men aged 18 to 49 years were included in the cohort. To estimate repertoire size and how much clonotype sharing occurs between individuals, the study deeply sequenced the blood TCR repertoires of several healthy adults. Libraries were prepared and TCR repertoires were sequenced by different laboratories using diverse techniques, in order to increase sequencing depth and limit assay-specific biases. Each donor's leukapheresis produced roughly between roughly 0.9 and 9 billion PBMCs. What the work shows at the level of the full study, not this receptor alone: Based on pairwise subsampling, the degree of clonotype sharing among donors was expected to be affected by sequencing depth. Sampling was restricted to blood, and TCR repertoires in tissues likely differ from the TCR repertoires found in blood. Because the study included a small number of donors, the genetic and exposure-history diversity represented was limited.

The donors were healthy, HIV-negative adults who had no recently reported acute infections or vaccinations. Every donor was a Caucasian adult residing in Nashville, Tennessee, USA. For unsorted samples, roughly 86 million PBMCs were counted and genomic DNA was extracted with the QIAamp DNA Blood Mini kit. Blood was obtained by leukapheresis, after which PBMCs were separated by Ficoll-Histopaque density gradient centrifugation and cryopreserved in liquid nitrogen vapor phase. CDR1 MGHRA and CDR2 YSYEKL are derived from the germline V gene. The CDR3 numbers 14 residues from cysteine through phenylalanine. The read is trimmed to its CDR3 DNA, 42 bases read in frame from base 1. Trimming costs V 4 bases and J 7 bases, and their ends lie 13 bases apart. About this clone: The antigen it recognizes is unknown. Base quality data are lacking; no much larger clone is found one base away.

TCR CDR3 regions were amplified from genomic DNA by multiplex PCR using the deep immunoSEQ assay. For each cell subset, the extracted genomic DNA was distributed evenly across all wells of several immunoSEQ 96-well plates, and each plate served as one replicate. For unsorted PBMC, around 330 ng genomic DNA, equal to approximately 30,000 T cell genomes, was loaded into each replicate PCR. Genomic DNA from unsorted PBMC was sequenced over ten immunoSEQ deep assay plates. Purified libraries were measured with a Qubit 3.0 fluorometer, size-checked on a Bioanalyzer 2100, and measured again with the KAPA Library Quantification kit. Each immunoSEQ 96-well plate was sequenced on its own single-read 150-cycle Illumina NextSeq 550 flow cell. The paper's data handling went like this. Because the immunoSEQ output held only junctional sequences and lacked quality scores, the filtering could not match the filtering applied to full-length reads. To assign V/J genes and CDR3, sequences were annotated using PyIR, a Python wrapper for IgBLAST v1.9, with IMGT germline references. Reads were filtered out if the reads had weak V/J assignments (E-value above 1e-6), no CDR3, stop codons, out-of-frame junctions, or ambiguous translated residues. V3J clonotypes were defined by identical inferred V gene, J gene, and CDR3 amino acid sequence. Percentage overlap between repertoires was calculated by dividing the number of shared unique clonotypes by the size of the smaller repertoire. Richness of each repertoire was evaluated using RTK rarefaction, the Chao1 estimator, and Recon v2.1 estimates of unobserved clonotypes. Entries here come from immuneACCESS through TCRdb and include only in-frame sequences with V and J called. Some clones fail to appear in such tables; in the studies checked, an unresolved V gene covers under half of the shortfall, and the cause of the remainder is unknown. V and J calls and clone size follow that table, whereas D and trimming were derived from the DNA. This sample gives hundreds of thousands of clones in total; about 79% of them show up just once. 13% of the sample belongs to the ten largest clones.

This receptor was identified in a woman aged 40-49 years in good health. Some clones in this sample may be carry-over from other donors' samples. In this chain, TRBV4-1 is recombined with TRBJ2-2; the D gene cannot be named for sure. Material for sequencing was PBMCs. The CDR3 reads CASSPTLSNGELFF. The sequenced DNA: TGCGCCAGCAGCCCAACACTCTCAAACGGGGAGCTGTTTTTT.